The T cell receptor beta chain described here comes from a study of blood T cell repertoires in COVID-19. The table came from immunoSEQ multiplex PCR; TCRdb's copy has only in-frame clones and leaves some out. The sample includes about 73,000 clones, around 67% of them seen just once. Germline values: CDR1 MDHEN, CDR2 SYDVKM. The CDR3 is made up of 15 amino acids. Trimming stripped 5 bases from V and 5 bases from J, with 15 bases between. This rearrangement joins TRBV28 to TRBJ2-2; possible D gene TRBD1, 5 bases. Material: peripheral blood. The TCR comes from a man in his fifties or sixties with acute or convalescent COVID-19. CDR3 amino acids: CASSVLGDLTGELFF. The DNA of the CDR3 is TGTGCCAGCAGTGTTTTAGGGGATCTGACCGGGGAGCTGTTTTTT.